The rows below give T cell receptor beta chains drawn from one sample of a study of T cell responses to AZD1222 COVID-19 vaccine. The table came from immunoSEQ multiplex PCR; TCRdb's copy has only in-frame clones and leaves some out. The data show around 100,000 clones, over 85% seen once. The sequencing used peripheral blood, collected on day 0 of AZD1222 vaccination. The receptors originated from an adult in good health. Each CDR3 is given with its conserved first and last residue. D genes are given only for firm matches. The size of a clone is reported for some rows only, either as once, few or many, or as a class for expanded clones.

TRBJ2-3,TRBD2,NA,TRBV5-6,TGTGCCAGCAAGGCGGGAGTCTGGGCAGATACGCAGTATTTT,CASKAGVWADTQYF
TRBJ2-1,NA,NA,TRBV24-1,TGTGCCACCAGTGACCATAAAACGACCGTTCTCTATGAGCAGTTCTTC,CATSDHKTTVLYEQFF
TRBJ2-7,NA,NA,TRBV4-2,TGTGCCAGCAGCCAAGCGTGGGCAGATCGGACGGACTTCTACGAGCAGTACTTC,CASSQAWADRTDFYEQYF
TRBJ1-4,NA,NA,TRBV28,TGTGCCAGCAGGTTCGCGGACAGCATTAATGAAAAACTGTTTTTT,CASRFADSINEKLFF
TRBJ1-2,NA,NA,TRBV7-9,TGTGCCAGCAGCTTAGGACTTGATGGCTACACCTTC,CASSLGLDGYTF
TRBJ1-1,NA,NA,TRBV5-1,TGCGCCAGCAGCTTGGCCGGGACACTGAACACTGAAGCTTTCTTT,CASSLAGTLNTEAFF
TRBJ2-5,NA,NA,TRBV3-1/TRBV3-2,TGTGCCAGCAGCCAAGTACAGACCCGGAAGACCCAGTACTTC,CASSQVQTRKTQYF
TRBJ2-7,NA,few,TRBV27,TGTGCCAGCAGTTTAATGGGCTCCTTGAGCTCCTACGAGCAGTACTTC,CASSLMGSLSSYEQYF
TRBJ2-7,TRBD1,NA,TRBV30,TGTGCCGGGGGGACAGGATCAGAACACTACGAGCAGTACTTC,CAGGTGSEHYEQYF
TRBJ2-7,TRBD1,NA,TRBV27,TGTGCCAGCAGTGCGACCCCGGGACAGGGGTTTTACGAGCAGTACTTC,CASSATPGQGFYEQYF
TRBJ1-5,TRBD1,NA,TRBV5-5,TGTGCCAGCAGCTTGGGCGGGACAGCACATCAGCCCCAGCATTTT,CASSLGGTAHQPQHF
TRBJ1-1,NA,NA,TRBV7-3,TGTGCCAGCAGCCGGGTAGAGAACACTGAAGCTTTCTTT,CASSRVENTEAFF
TRBJ2-7,TRBD1,NA,TRBV5-1,TGCGCCAGTACGGGACAGGGGGCTGGCGAGCAGTACTTC,CASTGQGAGEQYF
TRBJ2-7,TRBD1,NA,TRBV7-6,TGTGCCAGCAGCTTAGGCCGACAGGGAACCTACGAGCAGTACTTC,CASSLGRQGTYEQYF
TRBJ1-1,TRBD1,NA,TRBV18,TGTGCCAGCTCACTAGGGGGCCCTGAAGCTTTCTTT,CASSLGGPEAFF
TRBJ2-3,NA,NA,TRBV27,TGTGCCAGCAGGGGCCCTATGAGTGGGACGCAGTATTTT,CASRGPMSGTQYF
TRBJ1-1,NA,NA,TRBV7-3,TGTGCCAGCAGCTTACTAGGGGCGCAAAACACTGAAGCTTTCTTT,CASSLLGAQNTEAFF